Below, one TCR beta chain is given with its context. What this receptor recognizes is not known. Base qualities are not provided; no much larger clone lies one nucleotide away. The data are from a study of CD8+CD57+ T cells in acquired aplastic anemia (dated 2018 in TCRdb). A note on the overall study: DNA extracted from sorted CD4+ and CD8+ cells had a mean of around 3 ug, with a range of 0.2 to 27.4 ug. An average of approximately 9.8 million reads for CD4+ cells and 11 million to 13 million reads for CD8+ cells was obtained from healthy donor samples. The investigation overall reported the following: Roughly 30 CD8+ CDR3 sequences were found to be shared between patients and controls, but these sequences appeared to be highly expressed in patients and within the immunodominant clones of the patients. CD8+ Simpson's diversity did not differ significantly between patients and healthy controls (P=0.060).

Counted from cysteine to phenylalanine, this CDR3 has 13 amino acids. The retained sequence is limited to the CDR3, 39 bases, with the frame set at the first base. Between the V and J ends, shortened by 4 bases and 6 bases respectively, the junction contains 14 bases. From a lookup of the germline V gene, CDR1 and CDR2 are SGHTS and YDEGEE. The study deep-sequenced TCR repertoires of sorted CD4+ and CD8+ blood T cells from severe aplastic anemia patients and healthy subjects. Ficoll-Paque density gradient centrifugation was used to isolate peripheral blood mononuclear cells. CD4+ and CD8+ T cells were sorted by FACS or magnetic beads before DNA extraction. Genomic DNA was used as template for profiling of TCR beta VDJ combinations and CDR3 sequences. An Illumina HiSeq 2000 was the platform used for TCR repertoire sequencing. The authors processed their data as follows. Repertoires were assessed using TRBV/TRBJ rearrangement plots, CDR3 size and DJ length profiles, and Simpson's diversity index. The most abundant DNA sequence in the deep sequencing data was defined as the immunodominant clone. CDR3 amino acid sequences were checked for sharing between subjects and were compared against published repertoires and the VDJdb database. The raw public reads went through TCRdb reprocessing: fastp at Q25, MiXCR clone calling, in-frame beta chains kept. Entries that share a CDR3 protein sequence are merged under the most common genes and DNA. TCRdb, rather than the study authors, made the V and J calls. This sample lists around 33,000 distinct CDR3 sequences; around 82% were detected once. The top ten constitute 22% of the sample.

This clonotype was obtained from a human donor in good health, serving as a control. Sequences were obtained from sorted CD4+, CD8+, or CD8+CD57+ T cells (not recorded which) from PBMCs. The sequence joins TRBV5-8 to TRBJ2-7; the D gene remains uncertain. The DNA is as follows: TGTGCCAGCAGCCGGAACTCGGTTAGCGAGCAGTACTTC. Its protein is CASSRNSVSEQYF.